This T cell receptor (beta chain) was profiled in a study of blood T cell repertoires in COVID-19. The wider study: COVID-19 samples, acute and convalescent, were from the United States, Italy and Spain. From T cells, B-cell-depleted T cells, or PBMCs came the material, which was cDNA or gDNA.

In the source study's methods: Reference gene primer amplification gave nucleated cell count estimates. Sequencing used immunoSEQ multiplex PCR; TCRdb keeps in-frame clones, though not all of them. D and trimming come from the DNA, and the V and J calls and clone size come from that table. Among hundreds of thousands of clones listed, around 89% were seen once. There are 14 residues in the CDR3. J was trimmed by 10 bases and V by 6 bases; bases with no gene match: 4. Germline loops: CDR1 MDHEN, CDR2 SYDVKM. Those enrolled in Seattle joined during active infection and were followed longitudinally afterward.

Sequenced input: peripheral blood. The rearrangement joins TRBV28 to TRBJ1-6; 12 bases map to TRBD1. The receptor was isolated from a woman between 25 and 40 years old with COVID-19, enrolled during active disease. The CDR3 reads CASRPGQGASPLHF. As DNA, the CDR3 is TGTGCCAGCAGGCCGGGACAGGGGGCCTCACCCCTCCACTTT.